These T cell receptor beta chains were read from a single sample in a study of identifying expanded T cells in peripheral blood. Clones were read by immunoSEQ multiplex PCR, and TCRdb kept only the in-frame ones, dropping some. Among about 80,000 clones listed, around nine tenths were seen once. The sequenced material came from blood. Every receptor here comes from a person aged 18 to 75 in good health. Each CDR3 is given with its conserved first and last residue. The order of the fields is D gene, J gene, clone size, V gene, CDR3 DNA, CDR3 protein. The D gene is left open where the match is weak. Size is stated for part of the rows, as once, few or many counts, or as a class when the clone is expanded.

NA,TRBJ1-1,NA,TRBV6-5,TGTGCCAGCAGTTACCCGTCTGCTGAAGCTTTCTTT,CASSYPSAEAFF
NA,TRBJ1-2,NA,TRBV5-8,TGTGCCAGCAGCTTGGGGCTTGGCGCATTTTATGGCTACACCTTC,CASSLGLGAFYGYTF
TRBD1,TRBJ1-1,once,TRBV7-9,TGTGCCAGCAGCTTAAGACAGGGAGGCGACACTGAAGCTTTCTTT,CASSLRQGGDTEAFF
TRBD1,TRBJ2-3,NA,TRBV7-8,TGTGCCAGCAGCGGTTGGGACAGGGCTTCAGATACGCAGTATTTT,CASSGWDRASDTQYF
NA,TRBJ1-5,NA,TRBV7-2,TGTGCCAGCAGCTTAGGGGGCAGTAGCAATCAGCCCCAGCATTTT,CASSLGGSSNQPQHF
NA,TRBJ1-2,NA,TRBV15,TGTGCCACCAGAGCCGGCCGTGGGGGGTATGGCTACACCTTC,CATRAGRGGYGYTF
NA,TRBJ2-7,NA,TRBV10-2,TGCGCCAGCAGTACCTTCCGAGGCAGCGAGCAGTACTTC,CASSTFRGSEQYF
NA,TRBJ1-1,few,TRBV2,TGTGCCAGCAGGAAAGAACAGGGCTTTATGAACACTGAAGCTTTCTTT,CASRKEQGFMNTEAFF
TRBD1,TRBJ1-2,NA,TRBV28,TGTGCCAGCAGTTTATTCGACAGGGTGAATGGCTACACCTTC,CASSLFDRVNGYTF
NA,TRBJ2-2,NA,TRBV19,TGTGCCAGTAGTATAGGGGAGGCCGGGGAGCTGTTTTTT,CASSIGEAGELFF
NA,TRBJ2-7,NA,TRBV7-7,TGTGCCAGCAGCCCCGACTTCGGCAGATACTACGAGCAGTACTTC,CASSPDFGRYYEQYF
NA,TRBJ1-5,NA,TRBV30,TGTGCCTGGAGTGTTTTTTCTCAGCCCCAGCATTTT,CAWSVFSQPQHF
TRBD1,TRBJ1-2,NA,TRBV10-3,TGTGCCATCAGTGGGTCTACAGGGGAGAAACTGGGGCATGGCTACACCTTC,CAISGSTGEKLGHGYTF
NA,TRBJ2-7,NA,TRBV10-3,TGTGCCATCAGTGAGTCGGGCGGAACCTCCTACGAGCAGTACTTC,CAISESGGTSYEQYF
NA,TRBJ2-5,NA,TRBV7-2,TGTGCCAGCAGCAGGGGCGGCGGGGAGACCCAGTACTTC,CASSRGGGETQYF
NA,TRBJ1-1,NA,TRBV6-6,TGTGCCAGCAGTTACGGGGGTCCGGGGAAAGCTTTCTTT,CASSYGGPGKAFF
NA,TRBJ2-5,once,TRBV15,TGTGCCACCAGCAGAGGGTATCAAGAGACCCAGTACTTC,CATSRGYQETQYF
NA,TRBJ2-3,NA,TRBV7-8,TGTGCCAGCTTTTTACGTCGGGACGTGGATACGCAGTATTTT,CASFLRRDVDTQYF
NA,TRBJ2-1,NA,TRBV11-2,TGTGCCAGCAGCTTAGTTCCAGGGGGGTCCTACAATGAGCAGTTCTTC,CASSLVPGGSYNEQFF
NA,TRBJ1-2,NA,TRBV29-1,TGCAGCGTTGAAGAGAATAGCTATGGCTACACCTTC,CSVEENSYGYTF
TRBD1,TRBJ1-2,NA,TRBV5-8,TGTGCCAGCAGCACCCGTGAGGGGACAGGGGTATCATATGGCTACACCTTC,CASSTREGTGVSYGYTF
NA,TRBJ2-5,NA,TRBV11-3,TGTGCCAGCAGCTTAGGAGAGTATGCGGGGCCGTACCAAGAGACCCAGTACTTC,CASSLGEYAGPYQETQYF
NA,TRBJ1-5,NA,TRBV30,TGTGCCTGGAGTGTCGGGGGGTACAATCAGCCCCAGCATTTT,CAWSVGGYNQPQHF
TRBD1,TRBJ1-2,once,TRBV7-8,TGTGCCAGCAGCCCAGGGGGTGATGGCTACACCTTC,CASSPGGDGYTF
NA,TRBJ1-2,NA,TRBV10-1,TGCGCCAGCAGTAAAAGGGAGGGTAGGGGTGGTCAATGCGGCTACACCTTC,CASSKREGRGGQCGYTF
NA,TRBJ1-2,NA,TRBV15,TGTGCCACCAGCAGAGATCTCGAAAGGGTGGTGGCCTATGGCTACACCTTC,CATSRDLERVVAYGYTF
TRBD1,TRBJ1-3,once,TRBV7-9,TGTGCCAGCAGCTTAGGGGACAGCCGTTGGGGCTCTGGAAACACCATATATTTT,CASSLGDSRWGSGNTIYF
TRBD1,TRBJ2-7,NA,TRBV2,TGTGCCAGCAGTGAAGCCGCGCCCGGGACAGGGGGTTTGGAGCAGTACTTC,CASSEAAPGTGGLEQYF